This T cell receptor beta chain was recovered during a study of identical twins. Healthy Caucasians supplied all donations. To note about this clonotype: The antigen remains undetermined.

Germline V gene lookup returns CDR1 KGHSH and CDR2 LQKENI. V was clipped by 2 bases and J by 3 bases, with 10 bases between them. This CDR3 contains 14 residues. Points from the study as a whole: Out-of-frame TCR alpha sharing in monozygotic twins exceeded recombination model predictions. There were fewer insertions in abundant cord blood beta clonotypes, but memory repertoires showed no such pattern.

A universal primer site was created by template switching, with the cDNA bearing unique molecular identifiers. Using its own MiXCR run on the 5' RACE reads, TCRdb lists one record per CDR3 protein. The table includes about 150,000 distinct CDR3 sequences, around 3.4% detected once. The sequence was obtained from a man younger than 35 in good health. The rearrangement joins TRBV18 to TRBJ1-1; D gene uncertain. Sequenced sample: memory T cells sorted from blood. The CDR3 DNA sequence: TGTGCCAGCTCACCAAGTTATAGGGACACTGAAGCTTTCTTT. This sequence encodes CASSPSYRDTEAFF.